This T cell receptor (beta chain) derives from a study of shared clonotypes between healthy human individuals. Study overall: CD4 naive and memory got three plates each, CD8 naive two, CD8 memory one.

Produced via immunoSEQ multiplex PCR; TCRdb's table is partial and in-frame only. The sample shows 2,100,000 or so clones, almost 96% of them seen only once. This CDR3 is 15 amino acids long. Germline V gene data show CDR1 as LNHDA and CDR2 as SQIVND (reference sequence). Trimming removed 1 base from V and 2 bases from J, with 12 bases in between. The sequence was obtained from a man aged 18 to 30 in good health. The sequenced sample was naive CD4+ T cells sorted from blood. Subset defined: CD45RA+ positively selected. The chain employs TRBV19 and TRBJ2-7; possibly TRBD1 for D (6 bases). The CDR3 sequence: CASSIAGDGPYEQYF. The CDR3 coding sequence is TGTGCCAGTAGTATAGCAGGGGACGGGCCCTACGAGCAGTACTTC.